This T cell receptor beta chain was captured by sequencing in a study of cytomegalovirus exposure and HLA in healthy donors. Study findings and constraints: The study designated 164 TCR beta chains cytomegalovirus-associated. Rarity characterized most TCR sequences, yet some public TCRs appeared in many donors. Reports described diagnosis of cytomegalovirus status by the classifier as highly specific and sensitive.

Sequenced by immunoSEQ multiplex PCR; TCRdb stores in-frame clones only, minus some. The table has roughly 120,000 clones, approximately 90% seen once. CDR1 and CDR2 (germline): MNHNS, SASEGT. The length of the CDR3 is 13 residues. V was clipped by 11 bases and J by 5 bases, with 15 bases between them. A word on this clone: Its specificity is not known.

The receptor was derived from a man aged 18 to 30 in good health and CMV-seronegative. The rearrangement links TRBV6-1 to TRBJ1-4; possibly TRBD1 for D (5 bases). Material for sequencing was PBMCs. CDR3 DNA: TGTGCCTCAGGTGGGGGACTGAATGAAAAACTGTTTTTT. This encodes CASGGGLNEKLFF.